This TCR beta chain comes out of a study of T cells in Graves' hyperthyroidism and ophthalmopathy. The wider study: Peripheral blood was acquired at first diagnosis, ahead of any therapy whatsoever.

The source material, RNA transcripts, was used to amplify TCR beta CDR3 regions. HTBI primers drove first-round RT-PCR of the TCR CDR3. A single record per CDR3 protein comes from TCRdb applying MiXCR to the multiplex PCR reads. In the table there are under 400,000 distinct CDR3 sequences, about 13% of which are singletons. Points from the study as a whole: Most expanded thyroid clonotypes above 0.001 recurred in blood. Ophthalmopathy could be told apart from stable hyperthyroidism with a 13 V-J model.

This CDR3 comprises 14 residues. Germline values: CDR1 KGHSH, CDR2 LQKENI. V gave up 6 bases and J gave up 1 base, with 12 bases separating them. This clonotype was observed at least ten times. Its antigen remains unidentified. This TCR came from a woman under 30 with Graves' hyperthyroidism. The source material was blood. The V and J genes are TRBV18 and TRBJ1-1; a weak D match, TRBD1 (6 bases). DNA for the CDR3: TGTGCCAGCTCGGAAAGGGGACAGAACACTGAAGCTTTCTTT. Translating gives CASSERGQNTEAFF.